Reported below is one T cell receptor (beta chain). The antigen remains undetermined. This record comes from a study of cytomegalovirus exposure and HLA in healthy donors. Study-wide background: A previous analysis identified approximately 110 million unique TCR beta sequences derived from around 180 million T cells. General study points: Prediction of most subjects' HLA-A and HLA-B alleles by TCR beta sequences was reportedly accurate. A later analysis linked a missense variant in DCLRE1C to the trimming of TCR beta V and J genes.

Primers: 60 Vbeta forward and 13 Jbeta reverse. Measured with immunoSEQ multiplex PCR; TCRdb has only the in-frame clones, and not every one. The repertoire has around 150,000 clones, about 75% of them found once; the top ten carry over 4%. The length of the CDR3 is 14 residues. Unmatched junction bases numbered 7, after V lost 8 bases and J lost 6 bases. Looked up from germline, CDR1 is MNHNS and CDR2 is SASEGT. The chain joins TRBV6-1 to TRBJ2-3; 11 bases align to TRBD2. The source is a male donor in good health and CMV-seronegative. Sequencing was carried out using PBMCs. CDR3 amino acids: CASRRLAGSDTQYF. The CDR3 DNA reads TGTGCCAGCCGACGACTAGCGGGGTCGGATACGCAGTATTTT.